These 13 T cell receptor beta chains were sequenced from one sample in a study of PD-L1 blockade in urothelial cancer. Indicated time point: pretreatment peripheral blood. Data came from immunoSEQ multiplex PCR; TCRdb stores just in-frame clones and leaves some out. Of fewer than 60,000 clones in the sample, roughly 87% were seen once. The input for sequencing was PBMCs, taken around atezolizumab (anti-PD-L1) treatment. These receptors came from a man between 65 and 85 years old with urothelial cancer.

The V and J genes are TRBV18 and TRBJ2-2; 7 bases agree with TRBD2. Germline V gives CDR1 KGHSH, CDR2 LQKENI. J was trimmed by 7 bases and V by 1 base; bases with no gene match: 6. The length of the CDR3 is 15 residues. DNA of the CDR3: TGTGCCAGCTCACCACAAAGCAAGCGGGACGGGGAGCTGTTTTTT. This gives the protein CASSPQSKRDGELFF.

There are a few counts of this clone. V gene TRBV5-1 combines with J gene TRBJ1-4; TRBD1 matches at 9 bases. With 2 bases clipped from V and 3 bases from J, the junction kept 5 bases outside the gene matches. Germline CDR1 is SGHRS and CDR2 is YFSETQ. The CDR3 is made up of 16 amino acids. The CDR3 DNA follows: TGCGCCAGCAGCTTTAACAGGGGGCCCGCTAATGAAAAACTGTTTTTT. Protein product: CASSFNRGPANEKLFF.

This chain uses TRBV18 with TRBJ2-4, with a possible D match to TRBD1 (6 bases). From germline, CDR1 is KGHSH and CDR2 LQKENI. Deletions cut 0 bases from V and 0 bases from J, with 9 bases between. The CDR3 runs to 16 residues. The CDR3 loop is CASSPPGHLAKNIQYF. In DNA, the CDR3 is TGTGCCAGCTCACCACCGGGACACCTAGCCAAAAACATTCAGTACTTC.

This chain uses TRBV2 with TRBJ2-1, with 13 positions matching TRBD2. The CDR3 loop spans 15 amino acids. V shed 6 bases and J 9 bases; nucleotides not matched to a gene: 8. Germline CDR1 is SNHLY and CDR2 is FYNNEI. The CDR3 loop reads CASRYTGTSGIEQFF. The CDR3 DNA reads TGTGCCAGCAGGTATACCGGGACTAGCGGGATTGAGCAGTTCTTC.

CDR3 loop: CASSQDPRQGYEQYF. The CDR3 coding sequence is TGCGCCAGCAGCCAAGATCCCCGACAGGGCTACGAGCAGTACTTC. This sequence joins TRBV4-1 and TRBJ2-7; TRBD1 matches 7 bases. Germline assignment: CDR1 MGHRA and CDR2 YSYEKL. The CDR3 contains 15 residues. Germline trimming cut 0 bases from V and 3 bases from J; bases unmatched to any gene: 5.

This clone was counted between two and nine times. This sequence joins TRBV9 and TRBJ1-2, with a weak D call TRBD1 (6 bases). Trimming took 3 bases from V and 4 from J, leaving 13 bases between them. The CDR3 runs to 14 residues. Looked up from germline, CDR1 is SGDLS and CDR2 is YYNGEE. In nucleotides, the CDR3 is TGTGCCAGCAGCGGATGGACAGACCTCTATGGCTACACCTTC. Amino acids: CASSGWTDLYGYTF.

The chain uses TRBV9 and TRBJ2-7, with TRBD1 as a possible D gene (5 bases). There are 14 residues in the CDR3. V was cut by 0 bases and J by 7 bases, with 14 bases left in between. CDR1 is SGDLS, CDR2 YYNGEE, per germline. The CDR3 spells CASSVGNDAGEQYF. The CDR3 DNA reads as TGTGCCAGCAGCGTAGGGAACGACGCAGGGGAGCAGTACTTC.

The chain is built from TRBV7-4 and TRBJ2-5, with TRBD1 matching over 8 bases. V shed 6 bases, J shed 5 bases, and the junction held 11 bases outside the gene matches. This CDR3 comprises 15 residues. Germline assignment: CDR1 SGHVT and CDR2 SQSDAQ. CDR3 protein: CASSPIQGARETQYF. DNA for the CDR3: TGTGCCAGCAGTCCTATTCAGGGGGCCAGGGAGACCCAGTACTTC.

The V and J genes are TRBV11-2 and TRBJ1-1; a weak D match, TRBD1 (6 bases). V lost 3 bases and J lost 3, with 8 bases in between. The length of the CDR3 is 13 residues. Looked up from germline, CDR1 is SGHAT and CDR2 is FQNNGV. CDR3 DNA sequence: TGTGCCAGCAGCTTCAACAGGGACACTGAAGCTTTCTTT. Translated, it gives CASSFNRDTEAFF. Based on the CDR3 plus reference TRBV11-2 and TRBJ1-1, the full variable domain is EAGVAQSPRYKIIEKRQSVAFWCNPISGHATLYWYQQILGQGPKLLIQFQNNGVVDDSQLPKDRFSAERLKGVDSTLKIQPAKLEDSAVYLCASSFNRDTEAFFGQGTRLTVV.

CDR3: CASSGTSFQPQHF. The CDR3 DNA reads TGTGCCAGTAGTGGGACTTCATTTCAGCCCCAGCATTTT. The rearrangement uses TRBV19 and TRBJ1-5, with D possibly TRBD1 on 5 matching bases. The CDR3 totals 13 residues. Trimming stripped 5 bases from V and 6 bases from J, with 11 bases between. The V gene's germline CDR1 is LNHDA and CDR2 SQIVND (reference sequence).

The chain couples TRBV28 to TRBJ2-1; D may be TRBD2 (5 bases). Per germline, CDR1 MDHEN and CDR2 SYDVKM. The ends were cut back, 2 bases at V and 2 bases at J, with 13 bases in the middle. The CDR3 has 16 amino acids. The chain's CDR3 is CASSLRGIPAYNEQFF. For the CDR3, the DNA is TGTGCCAGCAGTTTAAGAGGGATCCCCGCCTACAATGAGCAGTTCTTC.

This chain links TRBV6-5 with TRBJ1-2; D might be TRBD1 (6 bases). CDR3 length: 16 residues. CDR1 is MNHEY and CDR2 is SVGAGI in the germline V gene. Between the trimmed V and J ends, which lost 0 bases and 0 bases, there was a span of 11 bases. CDR3 loop: CASSYSLTGTNYGYTF. CDR3 nucleotide sequence: TGTGCCAGCAGTTACTCGCTGACAGGAACTAACTATGGCTACACCTTC.

The chain combines TRBV19 with TRBJ1-5; 9 bases line up with TRBD1. Germline assignment: CDR1 LNHDA and CDR2 SQIVND (reference sequence). This CDR3 is built from 15 residues. With 6 bases clipped from V and 5 bases from J, the junction kept 8 bases outside the gene matches. The CDR3 bases are TGTGCCAGTAGCCGGTCAGGGGACAGGGATCAGCCCCAGCATTTT. Its translation: CASSRSGDRDQPQHF.